Below, 26 T cell receptor beta chains from the same sample are listed, as sequenced in a study of OX40 agonist ivuxolimab in advanced cancers. Clones were read by immunoSEQ multiplex PCR, and TCRdb kept only the in-frame ones, dropping some. The sample includes about 93,000 clones, 89% of them seen just once. Specimen: CD4+ or CD8+ T cells sorted from blood, collected in a trial of the OX40 agonist ivuxolimab. Receptor source: an adult with an advanced solid tumor such as melanoma, head and neck, liver or kidney cancer.

V is TRBV20-1 and J is TRBJ1-5; no definite D call. The V and J ends lost 4 bases and 11 bases respectively, with 12 bases between them. CDR3 length: 11 amino acids. CDR1 is DFQATT, CDR2 SNEGSKA, per germline (reference sequence). The CDR3 bases are TGCAGTGCTATTTCTGCGGGGTCCCAGCATTTT. Its protein product is CSAISAGSQHF.

The rearrangement uses TRBV11-3 and TRBJ2-1; 9 nucleotides match TRBD1. Germline CDR1 reads SGHNT; CDR2 reads YENEEA. The CDR3 spans 14 residues. V trimming: 5 bases; J trimming: 6 bases; junction bases outside the gene matches: 5. The DNA of the CDR3 is TGTGCCAGCAGCGTAGGACAGGGGAGCAATGAGCAGTTCTTC. It specifies CASSVGQGSNEQFF.

This chain uses TRBV2 with TRBJ1-6; 7 bases map to TRBD1. The V gene's germline CDR1 is SNHLY and CDR2 FYNNEI. The CDR3 sequence is 15 residues long. After removal of 5 bases from V and 4 bases from J, the junction contained 5 bases not matched to a gene. The CDR3 DNA follows: TGTGCCAGCAGTCTCCGGGACAGTTATAATTCACCCCTCCACTTT. It encodes CASSLRDSYNSPLHF.

This chain links TRBV5-1 with TRBJ2-1, with TRBD2 identical over 9 bases. Germline V gene sequence: CDR1 SGHRS, CDR2 YFSETQ. The CDR3 has 19 amino acids. Trimming removed 0 bases from V and 8 bases from J; junction bases left unmatched: 18. In DNA form, the CDR3 reads TGCGCCAGCAGCTTGGCCATTAGCGGGAGCCCCCGGTTTAAAGATGAGCAGTTCTTC. Residues: CASSLAISGSPRFKDEQFF. Full variable domain (remainder filled in from reference TRBV5-1 and TRBJ2-1): KAGVTQTPRYLIKTRGQQVTLSCSPISGHRSVSWYQQTPGQGLQFLFEYFSETQRNKGNFPGRFSGRQFSNSRSEMNVSTLELGDSALYLCASSLAISGSPRFKDEQFFGPGTRLTVL.

This clone showed up just once. An end of the junction does not agree with germline; a read error may underlie this. The CDR3: CASSLGLAGGGHLWNF. CDR3 DNA: TGTGCCAGCAGCTTGGGACTAGCGGGGGGTGGCCACCTCTGGAACTTC. V and J are TRBV7-8 and TRBJ2-7; 15 nucleotides align to TRBD2. CDR1 and CDR2 (germline): SGHVS, FQNEAQ. The CDR3 covers 16 residues.

CDR3 coding DNA: TGTGCCAGCTCAAGAAACGACAGGGACGAGCAGTACTTC. It encodes CASSRNDRDEQYF. This chain connects TRBV18 to TRBJ2-7, with TRBD1 matching over 7 bases. Trimming cost V 5 bases and J 5 bases; bases outside gene matches: 6. CDR1 is KGHSH, CDR2 LQKENI, per germline. This CDR3 region has 13 residues. Full variable domain (outside the CDR3, taken from reference TRBV18 and TRBJ2-7): NAGVMQNPRHLVRRRGQEARLRCSPMKGHSHVYWYRQLPEEGLKFMVYLQKENIIDESGMPKERFSAEFPKEGPSILRIQQVVRGDSAAYFCASSRNDRDEQYFGPGTRLTVT.

The chain couples TRBV7-2 to TRBJ2-5, with 9 positions matching TRBD2. Per the germline V gene, CDR1 is SGHTA and CDR2 is FQGNSA. This CDR3 spans 17 amino acids. J gave up 4 bases and V 5 bases, and 14 bases lay outside the gene matches. CDR3 residues: CASSPDSAGGFLETQYF. The CDR3 bases are TGTGCCAGCAGCCCAGACTCAGCGGGGGGTTTTCTAGAGACCCAGTACTTC.

The rearrangement links TRBV4-2 to TRBJ2-1; TRBD1 is a possible D gene (6 bases). Trimming pared 2 bases from V and 2 bases from J, leaving 10 bases between. Germline V gene lookup returns CDR1 LGHNA and CDR2 YNFKEQ. This CDR3 comprises 15 residues. The CDR3 spells CASSQPEGAYNEQFF. The CDR3 coding sequence is TGTGCCAGCAGCCAACCCGAGGGGGCCTACAATGAGCAGTTCTTC.

The chain couples TRBV18 to TRBJ1-1; D unresolved. V gave up 3 bases and J gave up 5 bases, with 10 bases separating them. The CDR3 has 13 amino acids. Germline V gives CDR1 KGHSH, CDR2 LQKENI. The CDR3 coding sequence is TGTGCCAGCTCACCTAACTCGGCAACTGAAGCTTTCTTT. It codes for CASSPNSATEAFF. The full variable domain, its missing parts supplied by reference TRBV18 and TRBJ1-1, is NAGVMQNPRHLVRRRGQEARLRCSPMKGHSHVYWYRQLPEEGLKFMVYLQKENIIDESGMPKERFSAEFPKEGPSILRIQQVVRGDSAAYFCASSPNSATEAFFGQGTRLTVV.

The rearrangement uses TRBV7-2 and TRBJ1-2, with a possible D match to TRBD1 (6 bases). The CDR3 has 15 amino acids. V lost 2 bases to trimming and J lost 6 bases, with 16 bases between them. The V gene's germline CDR1 is SGHTA and CDR2 FQGNSA. For the CDR3, the DNA is TGTGCCAGCAGCTTATTTGTGGACAGCTCAAATGGCTACACCTTC. It is translated as CASSLFVDSSNGYTF.

The V and J genes are TRBV19 and TRBJ1-6; D is undetermined. Per germline, CDR1 LNHDA and CDR2 SQIVND (reference sequence). With 5 bases removed from V and 9 bases from J, the gap between germline ends came to 17 bases. The CDR3 has 15 amino acids. CDR3 region: CASSLVTGTISPLHF. The CDR3 DNA reads as TGTGCCAGTAGTCTAGTGACGGGCACGATTTCACCCCTCCACTTT.

The chain is built from TRBV9 and TRBJ2-6; no firm D call. The CDR3 is made up of 17 amino acids. Germline CDR1 is SGDLS and CDR2 is YYNGEE. Trimming removed 4 bases from V and 0 bases from J, with 14 bases in between. CDR3 nucleotide sequence: TGTGCCAGCAGCTTGACCCTGGCAACCTCTGGGGCCAACGTCCTGACTTTC. This gives the protein CASSLTLATSGANVLTF.

V is TRBV30 and J is TRBJ2-1, with 10 bases fitting TRBD2. CDR3 length: 13 amino acids. V lost 6 bases and J lost 6; bases outside the gene matches: 5. CDR1 and CDR2 (germline): GTSNPN, SVGIG (reference sequence). The CDR3 spells CACPGLAPNEQFF. In DNA form, the CDR3 reads TGTGCCTGTCCGGGACTAGCGCCCAATGAGCAGTTCTTC.

At least ten counts were recorded for this clone. This chain uses TRBV9 with TRBJ2-7; D uncertain. Germline assignment: CDR1 SGDLS and CDR2 YYNGEE. Trimming shortened V by 0 bases and J by 5 bases, and 3 bases separated the two germline ends. This CDR3 spans 11 amino acids. The CDR3 region has the DNA TGTGCCAGCAGCGTAGTGGACGAGCAGTACTTC. Translated: CASSVVDEQYF.

This clone was observed a few times. V usage is TRBV5-1 and J usage is TRBJ2-7; D is ambiguous. This CDR3 is 11 amino acids long. CDR1 SGHRS and CDR2 YFSETQ come from the germline V gene. V shed 1 base and J shed 7 bases, with 6 bases lying between them. In nucleotides, the CDR3 is TGCGCCAGCAGCTTGATGGAAGAGCAGTACTTC. It encodes CASSLMEEQYF.

The chain has TRBV18 and TRBJ1-4; D gene unclear. The V gene lost 1 base and the J gene lost 6 bases, with 6 bases spanning the gap. The CDR3 loop spans 13 amino acids. Germline V CDR1 and CDR2: KGHSH, LQKENI. CDR3 sequence: CASSPLRDEKLFF. Here the CDR3 DNA reads TGTGCCAGCTCACCACTCAGAGATGAAAAACTGTTTTTT. The full variable domain, completed using reference TRBV18 and TRBJ1-4, is NAGVMQNPRHLVRRRGQEARLRCSPMKGHSHVYWYRQLPEEGLKFMVYLQKENIIDESGMPKERFSAEFPKEGPSILRIQQVVRGDSAAYFCASSPLRDEKLFFGSGTQLSVL.

This clone appeared a single time. The chain combines TRBV4-2 with TRBJ2-3; 7 bases align to TRBD2. Germline lookup yields CDR1 LGHNA and CDR2 YNFKEQ. V gave up 0 bases and J gave up 6 bases; unmatched junction bases: 21. The CDR3 is 20 residues long. CDR3 DNA: TGTGCCAGCAGCCAAGATCTCCGTAGGAAGACTAGCTGGGGGTCGGATACGCAGTATTTT. It is translated as CASSQDLRRKTSWGSDTQYF.

This clone was observed a few times. The chain combines TRBV7-2 with TRBJ1-2; D unresolved. The V end lost 0 bases, the J end lost 8 bases, and 13 bases lay between the germline ends. The CDR3 length is 14 residues. Germline CDR1 reads SGHTA; CDR2 reads FQGNSA. The CDR3 nucleotides are TGTGCCAGCAGCTTAGCAGAGCGAGACTCGGGCTACACCTTC. This sequence encodes CASSLAERDSGYTF.

This clone is a singleton in its sample. The genes are TRBV7-3 and TRBJ1-3; D uncertain. This CDR3 region has 13 residues. Germline lookup yields CDR1 SGHTA and CDR2 FQGTGA. Trimming cost V 5 bases and J 4 bases, with 9 bases left between them. The CDR3 nucleotides read TGTGCCAGCAGCCGGGAGCCGGGAAACACCATATATTTT. As protein: CASSREPGNTIYF.

This clone was counted a few times. The CDR3: CATRQGNQPQHF. CDR3 in DNA: TGTGCCACCCGACAGGGCAATCAGCCCCAGCATTTT. The V call is TRBV10-3, the J call TRBJ1-5; perhaps TRBD1 as D (6 bases). The germline V gene encodes CDR1 ENHRY and CDR2 SYGVKD. V was cut by 10 bases and J by 2 bases, with 9 bases left in between. The CDR3 consists of 12 residues.

This clone showed up just once. The CDR3 here is CAWSAARRIGDYEQYF. CDR3 coding DNA: TGTGCCTGGAGCGCTGCCCGACGGATAGGGGACTACGAGCAGTACTTC. The genes are TRBV30 and TRBJ2-5; TRBD1 is a possible D gene (5 bases). The J call could be wrong; TRBJ2-7 is a better fit for the DNA end. Germline-derived CDR1 and CDR2 are GTSNPN and SVGIG (reference sequence). The CDR3 has 16 residues.

V and J are TRBV7-2 and TRBJ2-7; D not certain. Trimming took 3 bases from V and 4 from J, leaving 13 bases between them. Germline CDR1 reads SGHTA; CDR2 reads FQGNSA. CDR3 length: 14 residues. The CDR3 nucleotides read TGTGCCAGCAGCTTCGGTCAAGCCCCATACGAGCAGTACTTC. This encodes CASSFGQAPYEQYF.

V usage is TRBV7-2 and J usage is TRBJ2-7; D is uncertain. The CDR3 has 14 residues. Germline V gives CDR1 SGHTA, CDR2 FQGNSA. V was cut by 4 bases and J by 4 bases, with 14 bases left in between. The CDR3: CASSSGGPTYEQYF. CDR3 DNA sequence: TGTGCCAGCAGCTCGGGTGGGCCGACTTACGAGCAGTACTTC.

The V and J genes are TRBV5-1 and TRBJ2-7, with 10 positions matching TRBD2. Germline CDR1 is SGHRS and CDR2 is YFSETQ. The CDR3 has 15 amino acids. With 0 bases clipped from V and 4 bases from J, the junction kept 4 bases outside the gene matches. Here the CDR3 DNA reads TGCGCCAGCAGCTTGGAGGCTAGCGGGGGATACGAGCAGTACTTC. This gives the protein CASSLEASGGYEQYF.

The chain employs TRBV11-2 and TRBJ2-7, with 9 nucleotides matching TRBD1. The CDR3 spans 15 residues. V was clipped by 0 bases and J by 10 bases; unmatched bases: 10. Germline V gene lookup returns CDR1 SGHAT and CDR2 FQNNGV. CDR3 in amino acids: CASSLDWTGAPIQYF. The DNA for the CDR3 is TGTGCCAGCAGCTTAGATTGGACAGGGGCCCCAATACAGTACTTC.

The chain combines TRBV29-1 with TRBJ2-3; maybe TRBD2 (6 bases). The CDR3 covers 12 residues. Germline V gene lookup returns CDR1 SQVTM and CDR2 ANQGSEA. As DNA, the CDR3 is TGCGGCGGTAGCGGTGGCACAGATACGCAGTATTTT. Translation: CGGSGGTDTQYF.